The rows below give T cell receptor beta chains drawn from one sample of a study of blood T cell repertoires in COVID-19. The table came from immunoSEQ multiplex PCR; TCRdb's copy has only in-frame clones and leaves some out. Here the sample spans 270,000 or so clones, about 80% being singletons. The sample taken for sequencing was peripheral blood. The receptors here all came from a woman between 50 and 59 years old who had recovered from COVID-19. Both conserved end residues are part of each CDR3. The order of the fields is CDR3 protein, CDR3 DNA, V gene, D gene, clone size, J gene. A D gene is named only where the DNA matches it firmly. Clone size is stated in some rows and not others, as once, few, many or a class when expanded.

cdr3_aa: CASSSRRVTDEKLFF; cdr3_nt: TGCGCCAGCAGCTCCCGGAGGGTGACAGATGAAAAACTGTTTTTT; v_call: TRBV4-3; d_call: .; clone_size: .; j_call: TRBJ1-4
cdr3_aa: CASSLERTSSTNTGELFF; cdr3_nt: TGTGCCAGCAGCTTAGAGAGGACAAGTTCCACAAACACCGGGGAGCTGTTTTTT; v_call: TRBV7-6; d_call: .; clone_size: .; j_call: TRBJ2-2
cdr3_aa: CASSLRGADTQYF; cdr3_nt: TGTGCCAGCTCACTCAGGGGCGCAGATACGCAGTATTTT; v_call: TRBV27; d_call: .; clone_size: .; j_call: TRBJ2-3
cdr3_aa: CASQGQLEPGEQFF; cdr3_nt: TGTGCCAGCCAGGGACAATTGGAACCTGGGGAGCAGTTCTTC; v_call: TRBV18; d_call: .; clone_size: .; j_call: TRBJ2-1
cdr3_aa: CASSVGSYGKSYEQYF; cdr3_nt: TGTGCCAGCAGCGTAGGGAGCTACGGCAAAAGTTACGAGCAGTACTTC; v_call: TRBV9; d_call: .; clone_size: few; j_call: TRBJ2-7
cdr3_aa: CASSQGFQGADTQYF; cdr3_nt: TGTGCCAGCAGCCAAGGATTTCAAGGGGCAGATACGCAGTATTTT; v_call: TRBV3-1/TRBV3-2; d_call: .; clone_size: .; j_call: TRBJ2-3
cdr3_aa: CAWSRGTGMNTEAFF; cdr3_nt: TGTGCCTGGAGTCGGGGGACAGGCATGAACACTGAAGCTTTCTTT; v_call: TRBV30; d_call: TRBD1; clone_size: .; j_call: TRBJ1-1
cdr3_aa: CASSLDPGTQETQYF; cdr3_nt: TGTGCCAGCAGCTTGGATCCAGGCACGCAAGAGACCCAGTACTTC; v_call: TRBV5-4; d_call: .; clone_size: .; j_call: TRBJ2-5
cdr3_aa: CATSGGGGFRETQYF; cdr3_nt: TGTGCCACCAGTGGGGGAGGGGGATTTCGAGAGACCCAGTACTTC; v_call: TRBV24-1; d_call: .; clone_size: .; j_call: TRBJ2-5
cdr3_aa: CASSLGRAGYGYTF; cdr3_nt: TGTGCCAGCAGCCTTGGGAGGGCGGGCTATGGCTACACCTTC; v_call: TRBV3-1/TRBV3-2; d_call: .; clone_size: .; j_call: TRBJ1-2
cdr3_aa: CSVVPRGLVNEQFF; cdr3_nt: TGCAGCGTTGTACCGCGGGGGCTTGTCAATGAGCAGTTCTTC; v_call: TRBV29-1; d_call: .; clone_size: .; j_call: TRBJ2-1
cdr3_aa: CASSVGRAGGRITDTQYF; cdr3_nt: TGTGCCAGCAGCGTAGGACGAGCGGGAGGTCGTATCACAGATACGCAGTATTTT; v_call: TRBV9; d_call: TRBD2; clone_size: few; j_call: TRBJ2-3
cdr3_aa: CASSLPPQGAHNEQFF; cdr3_nt: TGTGCCAGCAGTTTGCCCCCGCAGGGGGCGCACAATGAGCAGTTCTTC; v_call: TRBV28; d_call: TRBD1; clone_size: .; j_call: TRBJ2-1
cdr3_aa: CASSTGPDTEAFF; cdr3_nt: TGTGCCAGCTCAACAGGGCCTGACACTGAAGCTTTCTTT; v_call: TRBV18; d_call: .; clone_size: once; j_call: TRBJ1-1
cdr3_aa: CASSVGSGAYEQYF; cdr3_nt: TGTGCCAGTAGTGTGGGTTCAGGGGCCTACGAGCAGTACTTC; v_call: TRBV19; d_call: .; clone_size: once; j_call: TRBJ2-7
cdr3_aa: CASSFAGTSEETQYF; cdr3_nt: TGTGCCAGCAGCTTCGCTGGGACTAGCGAGGAGACCCAGTACTTC; v_call: TRBV7-6; d_call: TRBD2; clone_size: .; j_call: TRBJ2-5
cdr3_aa: CASSQDLRSADLSYEQYF; cdr3_nt: TGTGCCAGCAGCCAAGATTTAAGATCAGCGGACCTCTCCTACGAGCAGTACTTC; v_call: TRBV4-2; d_call: .; clone_size: .; j_call: TRBJ2-7
cdr3_aa: CASALGRGTEGKAFF; cdr3_nt: TGTGCCAGCGCGTTGGGTCGGGGGACGGAGGGGAAAGCTTTCTTT; v_call: TRBV5-5; d_call: .; clone_size: .; j_call: TRBJ1-1
cdr3_aa: CASSLDAGASYEQYF; cdr3_nt: TGTGCCAGCAGCTTAGATGCGGGGGCCTCCTACGAGCAGTACTTC; v_call: TRBV11-1; d_call: .; clone_size: .; j_call: TRBJ2-7
cdr3_aa: CASSPGQGLSNQPQHF; cdr3_nt: TGTGCCAGCAGCCCGGGACAGGGGCTGAGCAATCAGCCCCAGCATTTT; v_call: TRBV7-2; d_call: TRBD1; clone_size: .; j_call: TRBJ1-5
cdr3_aa: CAWSPMGPSSYEQYF; cdr3_nt: TGTGCCTGGAGTCCTATGGGGCCTAGCTCCTACGAGCAGTACTTC; v_call: TRBV30; d_call: .; clone_size: .; j_call: TRBJ2-7
cdr3_aa: CATKTGTGVAFF; cdr3_nt: TGTGCCACCAAGACCGGGACAGGGGTAGCTTTCTTT; v_call: TRBV6-5; d_call: TRBD1; clone_size: .; j_call: TRBJ1-1
cdr3_aa: CAIRDLGAGNTIYF; cdr3_nt: TGTGCCATCAGAGACTTAGGCGCTGGAAACACCATATATTTT; v_call: TRBV10-3; d_call: .; clone_size: .; j_call: TRBJ1-3
cdr3_aa: CASSQVGQGRYGANVLTF; cdr3_nt: TGTGCCAGCAGCCAAGTGGGACAGGGAAGGTACGGGGCCAACGTCCTGACTTTC; v_call: TRBV4-2; d_call: TRBD1; clone_size: .; j_call: TRBJ2-6
cdr3_aa: CASRVEGLKWETQYF; cdr3_nt: TGTGCCAGCCGGGTGGAAGGCCTTAAGTGGGAGACCCAGTACTTC; v_call: TRBV19; d_call: .; clone_size: .; j_call: TRBJ2-5
cdr3_aa: CASSSGRRNTEAFF; cdr3_nt: TGTGCCAGCAGCTCGGGTAGAAGGAACACTGAAGCTTTCTTT; v_call: TRBV11-2; d_call: .; clone_size: few; j_call: TRBJ1-1
cdr3_aa: CASSEGAKNTEAFF; cdr3_nt: TGTGCCAGCAGTGAAGGGGCCAAGAACACTGAAGCTTTCTTT; v_call: TRBV2; d_call: .; clone_size: .; j_call: TRBJ1-1
cdr3_aa: CASSRRYNEQFF; cdr3_nt: TGTGCCAGCAGCCGCAGGTACAATGAGCAGTTCTTC; v_call: TRBV12-3/TRBV12-4; d_call: .; clone_size: once; j_call: TRBJ2-1
cdr3_aa: CASSPRLAGPGGYYEQYF; cdr3_nt: TGTGCCAGCAGCCCCAGACTAGCGGGACCCGGAGGTTATTACGAGCAGTACTTC; v_call: TRBV3-1/TRBV3-2; d_call: TRBD2; clone_size: .; j_call: TRBJ2-7
cdr3_aa: CASSLARTGGQGSPLHF; cdr3_nt: TGTGCCAGCAGTTTAGCCCGGACAGGGGGCCAGGGATCACCCCTCCACTTT; v_call: TRBV28; d_call: TRBD1; clone_size: .; j_call: TRBJ1-6
cdr3_aa: CASSRRRVGNEKLFF; cdr3_nt: TGTGCCAGTAGTCGTCGGAGGGTGGGTAATGAAAAACTGTTTTTT; v_call: TRBV19; d_call: .; clone_size: .; j_call: TRBJ1-4
cdr3_aa: CASSTTGGRNEQYF; cdr3_nt: TGTGCCAGCAGCACGACAGGGGGCAGGAACGAGCAGTACTTC; v_call: TRBV7-3; d_call: TRBD1; clone_size: .; j_call: TRBJ2-7
cdr3_aa: CASSFPTGRARNEQYF; cdr3_nt: TGTGCCAGCAGTTTCCCGACTGGCAGGGCCCGGAACGAGCAGTACTTC; v_call: TRBV28; d_call: .; clone_size: once; j_call: TRBJ2-7
cdr3_aa: CASSASDRVRNTEAFF; cdr3_nt: TGTGCCAGCAGCGCCTCCGACAGGGTGAGAAACACTGAAGCTTTCTTT; v_call: TRBV9; d_call: TRBD1; clone_size: many; j_call: TRBJ1-1
cdr3_aa: CASSYGTGGSDEQYF; cdr3_nt: TGTGCCAGCAGTTACGGGACAGGGGGCTCGGACGAGCAGTACTTC; v_call: TRBV28; d_call: TRBD1; clone_size: few; j_call: TRBJ2-7
cdr3_aa: CASSLASSYHSYEQYF; cdr3_nt: TGTGCCAGCAGCTTAGCCTCGTCCTACCACTCCTACGAGCAGTACTTC; v_call: TRBV11-1; d_call: .; clone_size: .; j_call: TRBJ2-7
cdr3_aa: CASSSPASYEQFF; cdr3_nt: TGTGCCAGCAGTTCCCCAGCTAGTTATGAGCAGTTCTTC; v_call: TRBV6-5; d_call: .; clone_size: .; j_call: TRBJ2-1
cdr3_aa: CASSLAWTGSSYNSPLHF; cdr3_nt: TGTGCCAGCAGCTTAGCCTGGACAGGGAGCTCCTATAATTCACCCCTCCACTTT; v_call: TRBV7-9; d_call: TRBD1; clone_size: .; j_call: TRBJ1-6
cdr3_aa: CASGNRGLNYGYTF; cdr3_nt: TGTGCCAGCGGGAATAGGGGCCTAAACTATGGCTACACCTTC; v_call: TRBV7-2; d_call: .; clone_size: .; j_call: TRBJ1-2
cdr3_aa: CASINRQARYEQYF; cdr3_nt: TGTGCCAGCATTAATCGACAGGCACGCTACGAGCAGTACTTC; v_call: TRBV28; d_call: .; clone_size: .; j_call: TRBJ2-7
cdr3_aa: CASSSLAGGGANEQFF; cdr3_nt: TGTGCCAGCAGCTCCCTCGCTGGCGGGGGGGCCAATGAGCAGTTCTTC; v_call: TRBV7-6; d_call: TRBD2; clone_size: .; j_call: TRBJ2-1